The 12 T cell receptor beta chains reported below all come from one sample, sequenced in a study of blood T cell repertoires in COVID-19 (TCRdb year 2020). Libraries were prepared through the immunoSEQ multiplex PCR assay. TCRdb provides this immuneACCESS table in a form limited to in-frame rearrangements. Some clones are lacking; in checked studies, under half of them reflect an unresolved V gene, and why the rest are absent is not known. This sample holds 150,000 or so clones; just under 85% were observed only once. The ten largest make up about 3% of the sample. Input material: peripheral blood. The origin of the receptors is a middle-aged woman with active or convalescent COVID-19.

The rearrangement uses TRBV6-1 and TRBJ2-7, with 7 bases lining up with TRBD2. Germline V gives CDR1 MNHNS, CDR2 SASEGT. V trimming: 3 bases; J trimming: 1 base; junction bases outside the gene matches: 3. The CDR3 runs 14 residues. The CDR3 DNA sequence: TGTGCCAGCAGTGAGTTCGGGGGGTCCTACGAGCAGTACTTC. As protein: CASSEFGGSYEQYF.

The chain couples TRBV10-3 to TRBJ2-5; D possibly corresponds to TRBD1 (5 bases). Germline lookup yields CDR1 ENHRY and CDR2 SYGVKD. Trimming removed 8 bases from V and 2 bases from J, with 15 bases in between. The CDR3 contains 14 residues. The CDR3 bases are TGTGCCATCGGGGCAGGCATCACTCAAGAGACCCAGTACTTC. This encodes CAIGAGITQETQYF.

This chain joins TRBV6-5 and TRBJ2-3; 10 bases fit TRBD2. J lost 10 bases, V lost 4 bases, and 14 bases had no gene match. CDR3 length: 16 amino acids. Germline CDR1 is MNHEY and CDR2 is SVGAGI. This CDR3 is CASSSRLAGVRDAQYF. The CDR3 bases are TGTGCCAGCAGTTCGAGGCTAGCGGGAGTTCGAGACGCGCAGTATTTT.

The chain links TRBV29-1 to TRBJ1-2; 9 positions agree with TRBD1. Germline CDR1 SQVTM, CDR2 ANQGSEA. V gave up 7 bases and J gave up 8 bases; unmatched junction bases: 11. This CDR3 is built from 13 residues. In DNA, the CDR3 is TGCAGCGCCCGGGACAGGGCTTTACAGGGCTACACCTTC. Its translation: CSARDRALQGYTF.

The chain is built from TRBV6-4 and TRBJ2-3, with TRBD2 matching over 8 bases. V dropped 4 bases and J dropped 3; count of bases not matched to a gene: 0. Per the germline V gene, CDR1 is MRHNA and CDR2 is SNTAGT. This CDR3 has 13 amino acids. CDR3: CASSASGTDTQYF. The CDR3 coding sequence is TGTGCCAGCAGTGCTAGCGGGACAGATACGCAGTATTTT.

This clone was seen only once. This chain joins TRBV6-4 and TRBJ1-3; D gene ambiguous. CDR1 and CDR2 from the germline V gene are MRHNA and SNTAGT. The CDR3 is 16 amino acids. Trimming took off 0 bases at V and 0 bases at J, with 9 bases between the two ends. CDR3 DNA: TGTGCCAGCAGTGACTCGCGGCAGCTCTCTGGAAACACCATATATTTT. This encodes CASSDSRQLSGNTIYF.

The chain recombines TRBV12-3 or TRBV12-4 with TRBJ1-4; TRBD1 might be the D (5 bases). Trimming took off 6 bases at V and 13 bases at J, with 12 bases between the two ends. The CDR3 runs 11 residues. CDR3 DNA: TGTGCCAGCAGCCCCGGGGGTATACTGTTTTTT. Its translation: CASSPGGILFF.

The chain couples TRBV6-5 to TRBJ2-5; no clear D gene. Germline CDR1 reads MNHEY; CDR2 reads SVGAGI. CDR3 length: 15 residues. Trimming took off 0 bases at V and 7 bases at J, with 15 bases between the two ends. CDR3 sequence: CASSYSRGRERTQYF. The CDR3 DNA sequence: TGTGCCAGCAGTTACTCGAGAGGCCGTGAAAGGACCCAGTACTTC.

The J gene is TRBJ2-5, the V gene TRBV5-1; 11 bases agree with TRBD2. This CDR3 region has 13 residues. Looked up from germline, CDR1 is SGHRS and CDR2 is YFSETQ. Unmatched junction bases numbered 1, after V lost 4 bases and J lost 5 bases. CDR3 DNA: TGCGCCAGCAGCCCTAGCGGGGGGGAGACCCAGTACTTC. Translating gives CASSPSGGETQYF.

The J gene is TRBJ2-2, the V gene TRBV9; weak D call: TRBD1 (5 bases). Germline-derived CDR1 and CDR2 are SGDLS and YYNGEE. Deletions cut 4 bases from V and 0 bases from J, with 13 bases between. CDR3 size: 16 residues. The CDR3: CASSPTTDPNTGELFF. The CDR3 DNA sequence: TGTGCCAGCAGCCCGACGACAGACCCGAACACCGGGGAGCTGTTTTTT. Filled out from reference TRBV9 and TRBJ2-2, the complete variable domain reads DSGVTQTPKHLITATGQRVTLRCSPRSGDLSVYWYQQSLDQGLQFLIQYYNGEERAKGNILERFSAQQFPDLHSELNLSSLELGDSALYFCASSPTTDPNTGELFFGEGSRLTVL.

This sequence joins TRBV27 and TRBJ2-6; D unresolved. Trimming removed 8 bases at V and 4 bases at J, with 12 bases between. CDR3 length: 14 residues. Germline V gene sequence: CDR1 MNHEY, CDR2 SMNVEV (reference sequence). CDR3 in DNA: TGTGCCAGCGGGTTAGCTTCCGGGGCCAACGTCCTGACTTTC. It encodes CASGLASGANVLTF.

The V gene is TRBV9, the J gene TRBJ2-6, with 7 positions matching TRBD1. Germline loops: CDR1 SGDLS, CDR2 YYNGEE. Losses at the gene ends were 4 bases for V and 0 bases for J; bases not matched to a gene: 16. This CDR3 has 20 residues. The CDR3 nucleotides are TGTGCCAGCAGCTCCCGGCCGGCCGGGACAGAGATCTCTGGGGCCAACGTCCTGACTTTC. This codes for CASSSRPAGTEISGANVLTF.